The T cell receptor beta chain described here comes from a study of OX40 agonist ivuxolimab in advanced cancers. Some clones are missing from TCRdb's copy, which holds only in-frame ones; the method was immunoSEQ multiplex PCR. The repertoire holds about 83,000 clones, with roughly 91% as singletons. Findings and caveats of the study: Researchers report that CD8+ T cells had, on average, more expanded clones than CD4+. Certain nonresponders additionally had low normalized T-cell clonal expansion. In the expanded peripheral T cells, antigen specificity was never determined.

The study sampled blood at baseline, cycle 4 day 1, and cycle 7 day 1. Of note for this clone: What it binds is unknown.

The sample here was CD4+ or CD8+ T cells sorted from blood, taken in a trial of the OX40 agonist ivuxolimab. The clonotype was recovered from an adult with an advanced solid tumor such as melanoma, head and neck, liver or kidney cancer.

Here the CDR3 DNA reads TGTGCCAGCGACCCAGACAGGGGCCCCACAGATACGCAGTATTTT. Translating gives CASDPDRGPTDTQYF. The gene calls are TRBV28 and TRBJ2-3; 8 bases line up with TRBD1. V trimming: 8 bases; J trimming: 2 bases; junction bases outside the gene matches: 9. Germline V gene data show CDR1 as MDHEN and CDR2 as SYDVKM. The CDR3 spans 15 residues.